The 18 T cell receptor beta chains reported below all come from one sample, sequenced in a study of control samples from healthy donors and cancer patients. This table comes from immunoSEQ multiplex PCR, and its TCRdb copy is limited to in-frame clones, with some not included. The table lists more than 110,000 clones, about nine tenths of them singletons, with roughly 10% in the top ten. The sample comprised blood. These receptors all come from a woman aged 25 to 39 in good health.

The J gene is TRBJ2-3, the V gene TRBV21-1; TRBD1 was called by the table and not checked on the DNA. TRBV21-1 is a known pseudogene. This CDR3 region has 16 residues. The CDR3 loop reads CASSKPTGVHTDTQYF. CDR3 DNA sequence: TGTGCCAGCAGCAAACCTACAGGGGTCCACACAGATACGCAGTATTTT.

The rearrangement uses TRBV11-2 and TRBJ2-7; the D gene is possibly TRBD2 (6 bases). V was shortened by 5 bases and J by 3 bases, with 20 bases between the two germline ends. The CDR3 spans 16 residues. Germline lookup yields CDR1 SGHAT and CDR2 FQNNGV. The CDR3, as DNA: TGTGCCAGCAGCCGTAAACCAGGACTAACTTACTACGAGCAGTACTTC. It specifies CASSRKPGLTYYEQYF.

The chain is built from TRBV29-1 and TRBJ2-2; D unresolved. Germline lookup yields CDR1 SQVTM and CDR2 ANQGSEA. This CDR3 region has 14 residues. Trimming stripped 4 bases from V and 0 bases from J, with 9 bases between. The DNA of the CDR3 is TGCAGCGTTGCCAATGCTGCGAACACCGGGGAGCTGTTTTTT. It encodes CSVANAANTGELFF.

This clone appeared a few times. The chain links TRBV2 to TRBJ2-1; D is ambiguous. The germline V and J ends were trimmed by 2 bases and 8 bases, with 7 bases remaining between them. Germline CDR1 and CDR2: SNHLY and FYNNEI. The CDR3 covers 12 residues. CDR3 amino acids: CASSEFGYEQFF. CDR3 nucleotide sequence: TGTGCCAGCAGTGAATTCGGATATGAGCAGTTCTTC.

This chain uses TRBV19 with TRBJ1-2; the D is unclear. V lost 6 bases, J lost 2 bases, and 13 bases lay in between. This CDR3 region has 14 residues. Germline-derived CDR1 and CDR2 are LNHDA and SQIVND (reference sequence). CDR3 protein: CASSRWEENYGYTF. CDR3 in DNA: TGTGCCAGTAGCCGCTGGGAGGAAAACTATGGCTACACCTTC.

V gene TRBV11-3 combines with J gene TRBJ1-3, with 7 nucleotides matching TRBD1. V was pared by 4 bases and J by 4 bases, with 1 base of the junction left unmatched. From germline, CDR1 is SGHNT and CDR2 YENEEA. The CDR3 runs 13 residues. The CDR3 nucleotides read TGTGCCAGCAGCTCGGACAGGGGAAACACCATATATTTT. Amino acids: CASSSDRGNTIYF.

CDR3 amino acids: CATSDTGTGTWGTQYF. As DNA, the CDR3 is TGTGCCACCAGTGATACCGGGACAGGGACCTGGGGGACGCAGTATTTT. V gene TRBV24-1 combines with J gene TRBJ2-3; TRBD1 matches 9 bases. The CDR3 is 16 residues long. Germline CDR1 and CDR2: KGHDR and SFDVKD. V lost 3 bases to trimming and J lost 9 bases; unmatched junction nucleotides: 12.

V is TRBV19 and J is TRBJ1-5; D is unclear. This CDR3 has 13 residues. The germline V gene has CDR1 LNHDA and CDR2 SQIVND (reference sequence). V was cut by 0 bases and J by 4 bases, with 4 bases left in between. CDR3 nucleotides: TGTGCCAGTAGTATAGACTGGAATCAGCCCCAGCATTTT. Translated: CASSIDWNQPQHF.

This sequence joins TRBV6-1 and TRBJ2-3; TRBD2 aligns across 12 bases. The V gene's germline CDR1 is MNHNS and CDR2 SASEGT. J lost 6 bases, V lost 2 bases, and 9 bases had no gene match. The CDR3 is 17 residues long. The CDR3 reads CASSETLAGGPGDTQYF. CDR3 DNA: TGTGCCAGCAGTGAAACCCTAGCGGGAGGGCCGGGTGATACGCAGTATTTT.

Here the CDR3 DNA reads TGTGCCAGCAGCTTAGGTGTCATTCGCTCTGGAAACACCATATATTTT. Protein: CASSLGVIRSGNTIYF. This rearrangement joins TRBV7-6 to TRBJ1-3; D call uncertain. The germline V and J ends were trimmed by 1 base and 0 bases, with 10 bases remaining between them. The CDR3 contains 16 residues. Germline lookup yields CDR1 SGHVS and CDR2 FNYEAQ.

This clone was seen more than once but under ten times. V usage is TRBV28 and J usage is TRBJ1-4, with 9 positions matching TRBD1. V was clipped by 5 bases and J by 8 bases; unmatched bases: 12. CDR1 is MDHEN, CDR2 SYDVKM, per germline. The CDR3 is made up of 16 amino acids. CDR3 sequence reads: CASSTPGQGGGEKLFF. CDR3 coding DNA: TGTGCCAGCAGTACCCCGGGACAGGGCGGAGGGGAAAAACTGTTTTTT.

The V call is TRBV6-5, the J call TRBJ1-2, with TRBD1 matching over 8 bases. Germline CDR1 and CDR2: MNHEY and SVGAGI. The CDR3 length is 14 residues. V shed 6 bases, J shed 7 bases, and the junction held 10 bases outside the gene matches. CDR3 residues: CASRETGASLGYTF. CDR3 bases: TGTGCCAGCAGGGAGACAGGGGCTTCGCTTGGCTACACCTTC.

The V and J genes are TRBV30 and TRBJ1-6, with D possibly being TRBD1 (6 bases). CDR3 length: 14 amino acids. With 4 bases removed from V and 9 bases from J, the gap between germline ends came to 16 bases. Germline-derived CDR1 and CDR2 are GTSNPN and SVGIG (reference sequence). Here the CDR3 reads CAWKPGGASSPLHF. The DNA of the CDR3 is TGTGCCTGGAAGCCGGGGGGCGCAAGTTCACCCCTCCACTTT. The full variable domain, its missing parts supplied by reference TRBV30 and TRBJ1-6, is SQTIHQWPATLVQPVGSPLSLECTVEGTSNPNLYWYRQAAGRGLQLLFYSVGIGQISSEVPQNLSASRPQDRQFILSSKKLLLSDSGFYLCAWKPGGASSPLHFGNGTRLTVT.

The chain couples TRBV9 to TRBJ2-2; D uncertain. The V and J ends lost 5 bases and 5 bases respectively, with 10 bases between them. The CDR3 is 13 amino acids. CDR1 is SGDLS and CDR2 is YYNGEE in the germline V gene. The CDR3 loop reads CASSSAWTGELFF. The DNA of the CDR3 is TGTGCCAGCAGTTCCGCGTGGACCGGGGAGCTGTTTTTT.

The chain couples TRBV2 to TRBJ1-2; no definite D call. The CDR3 spans 14 residues. The V end was cut by 6 bases, the J end by 3 bases, with 14 bases between. CDR1 is SNHLY, CDR2 FYNNEI, per germline. The CDR3 protein is CASSPRTGYYGYTF. CDR3 coding DNA: TGTGCCAGCAGCCCCCGGACGGGATACTATGGCTACACCTTC.

This sequence joins TRBV19 and TRBJ1-1; a possible D gene is TRBD1 (6 bases). Trimming cost V 5 bases and J 1 base, with 11 bases left between them. Looked up from germline, CDR1 is LNHDA and CDR2 is SQIVND (reference sequence). The CDR3 runs to 14 residues. CDR3 nucleotides: TGTGCCAGTAGTCCCAGGACAGCGAACACTGAAGCTTTCTTT. Protein: CASSPRTANTEAFF. The variable domain in full, completed from reference TRBV19 and TRBJ1-1, reads DGGITQSPKYLFRKEGQNVTLSCEQNLNHDAMYWYRQDPGQGLRLIYYSQIVNDFQKGDIAEGYSVSREKKESFPLTVTSAQKNPTAFYLCASSPRTANTEAFFGQGTRLTVV.

The chain is built from TRBV29-1 and TRBJ1-2; a possible D gene is TRBD1 (5 bases). Trimming removed 4 bases at V and 8 bases at J, with 17 bases between. This CDR3 comprises 13 residues. CDR1 is SQVTM, CDR2 ANQGSEA, per germline. This chain's CDR3 is CSVGVQRDGGYTF. As DNA, the CDR3 is TGCAGCGTTGGGGTCCAGCGGGACGGAGGCTACACCTTC.

This chain joins TRBV6-5 and TRBJ1-5; 9 positions match TRBD1. V lost 6 bases and J lost 2; bases outside the gene matches: 5. CDR1 is MNHEY, CDR2 SVGAGI, per germline. This CDR3 spans 15 amino acids. The CDR3 sequence is CASSRDRDGNQPQHF. In DNA form, the CDR3 reads TGTGCCAGCAGCAGGGACAGGGACGGCAATCAGCCCCAGCATTTT.